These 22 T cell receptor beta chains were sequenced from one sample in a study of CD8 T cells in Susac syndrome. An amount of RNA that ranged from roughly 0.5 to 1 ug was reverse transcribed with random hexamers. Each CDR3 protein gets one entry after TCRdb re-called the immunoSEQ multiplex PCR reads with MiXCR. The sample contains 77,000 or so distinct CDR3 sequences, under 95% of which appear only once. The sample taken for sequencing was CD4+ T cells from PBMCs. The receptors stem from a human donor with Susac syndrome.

The CDR3 nucleotides are TGTGCCAGCAGTTGGGGGACAGGGGATGTACGCAAGCAGTACTTC. As protein: CASSWGTGDVRKQYF. The chain carries TRBV28 and TRBJ2-7; the match to TRBD1 covers 10 bases. Unmatched junction bases numbered 11, after V lost 4 bases and J lost 8 bases. The CDR3 has 15 residues. CDR1 MDHEN and CDR2 SYDVKM come from the germline V gene.

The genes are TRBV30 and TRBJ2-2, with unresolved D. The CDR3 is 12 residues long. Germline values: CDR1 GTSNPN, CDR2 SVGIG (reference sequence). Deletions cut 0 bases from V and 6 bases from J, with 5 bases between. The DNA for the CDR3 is TGTGCCTGGAGTGTAGGAGCCGGGGAGCTGTTTTTT. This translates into CAWSVGAGELFF.

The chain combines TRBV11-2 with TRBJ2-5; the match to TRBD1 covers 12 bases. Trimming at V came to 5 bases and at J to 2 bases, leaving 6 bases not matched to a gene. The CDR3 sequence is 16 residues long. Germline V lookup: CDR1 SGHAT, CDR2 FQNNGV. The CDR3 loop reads CASSRGQGAQQETQYF. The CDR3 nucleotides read TGTGCCAGCAGCCGGGGACAGGGGGCGCAACAAGAGACCCAGTACTTC.

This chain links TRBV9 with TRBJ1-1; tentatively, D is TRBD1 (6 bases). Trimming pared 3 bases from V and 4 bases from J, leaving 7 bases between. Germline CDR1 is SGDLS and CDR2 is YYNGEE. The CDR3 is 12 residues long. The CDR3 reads CASSEGGTEAFF. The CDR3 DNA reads TGTGCCAGCAGCGAAGGGGGCACTGAAGCTTTCTTT.

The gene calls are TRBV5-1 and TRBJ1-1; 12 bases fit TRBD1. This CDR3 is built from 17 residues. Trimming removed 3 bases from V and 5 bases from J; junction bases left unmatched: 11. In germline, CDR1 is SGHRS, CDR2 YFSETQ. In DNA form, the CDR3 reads TGCGCCAGCAGCTCACTTTCGGGGACAGGGGGCAAGACTGAAGCTTTCTTT. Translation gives CASSSLSGTGGKTEAFF. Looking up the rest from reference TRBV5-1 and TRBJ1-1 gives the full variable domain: KAGVTQTPRYLIKTRGQQVTLSCSPISGHRSVSWYQQTPGQGLQFLFEYFSETQRNKGNFPGRFSGRQFSNSRSEMNVSTLELGDSALYLCASSSLSGTGGKTEAFFGQGTRLTVV.

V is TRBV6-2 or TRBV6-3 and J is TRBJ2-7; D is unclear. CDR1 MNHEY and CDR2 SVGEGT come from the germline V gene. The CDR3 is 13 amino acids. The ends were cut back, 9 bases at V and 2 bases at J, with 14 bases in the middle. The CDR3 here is CASLFGPTYEQYF. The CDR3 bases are TGTGCCAGTTTATTCGGTCCCACCTACGAGCAGTACTTC.

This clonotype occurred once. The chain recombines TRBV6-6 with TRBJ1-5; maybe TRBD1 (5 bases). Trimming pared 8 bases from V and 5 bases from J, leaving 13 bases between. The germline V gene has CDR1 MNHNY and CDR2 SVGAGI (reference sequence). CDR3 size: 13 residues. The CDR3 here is CASHRQSYQPQHF. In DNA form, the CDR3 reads TGTGCCAGCCACCGACAGAGCTATCAGCCCCAGCATTTT.

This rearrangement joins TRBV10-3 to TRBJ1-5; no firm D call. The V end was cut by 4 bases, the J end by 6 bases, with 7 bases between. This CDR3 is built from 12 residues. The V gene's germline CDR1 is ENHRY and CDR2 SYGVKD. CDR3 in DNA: TGTGCCATCAGTGTTGACGGTCAGCCCCAGCATTTT. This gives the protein CAISVDGQPQHF.

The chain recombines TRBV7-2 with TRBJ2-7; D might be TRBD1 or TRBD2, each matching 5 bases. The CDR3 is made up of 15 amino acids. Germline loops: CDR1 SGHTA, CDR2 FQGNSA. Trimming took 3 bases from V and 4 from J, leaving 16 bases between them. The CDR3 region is CASSLAQGVGYEQYF. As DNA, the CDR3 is TGTGCCAGCAGCTTGGCGCAGGGAGTTGGATACGAGCAGTACTTC.

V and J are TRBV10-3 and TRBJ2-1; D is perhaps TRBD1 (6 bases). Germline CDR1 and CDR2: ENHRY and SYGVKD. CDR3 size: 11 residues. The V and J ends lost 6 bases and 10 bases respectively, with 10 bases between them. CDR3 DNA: TGTGCCATCAGCCAAGACAGGGAGCAGTTCTTC. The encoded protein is CAISQDREQFF.

The CDR3 DNA reads as TGTGCCAGCAGTCGGGAGGCTAGCAATCAGCCCCAGCATTTT. Residues: CASSREASNQPQHF. The chain combines TRBV11-2 with TRBJ1-5; D is unclear. The CDR3 is 14 amino acids. Trimming stripped 6 bases from V and 0 bases from J, with 9 bases between. Germline assignment: CDR1 SGHAT and CDR2 FQNNGV.

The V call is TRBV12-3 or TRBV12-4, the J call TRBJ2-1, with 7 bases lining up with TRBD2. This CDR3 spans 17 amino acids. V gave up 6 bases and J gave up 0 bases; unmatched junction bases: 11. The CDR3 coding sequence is TGTGCCAGCAGATTCCTCACGGGAGGCCGCTCCTACAATGAGCAGTTCTTC. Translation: CASRFLTGGRSYNEQFF.

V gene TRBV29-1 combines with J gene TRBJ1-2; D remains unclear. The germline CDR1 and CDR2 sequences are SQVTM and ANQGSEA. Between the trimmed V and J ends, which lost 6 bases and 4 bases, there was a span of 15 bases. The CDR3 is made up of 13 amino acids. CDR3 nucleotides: TGCAGCGTCGCGGACGGTCCGACCTATGGCTACACCTTC. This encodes CSVADGPTYGYTF.

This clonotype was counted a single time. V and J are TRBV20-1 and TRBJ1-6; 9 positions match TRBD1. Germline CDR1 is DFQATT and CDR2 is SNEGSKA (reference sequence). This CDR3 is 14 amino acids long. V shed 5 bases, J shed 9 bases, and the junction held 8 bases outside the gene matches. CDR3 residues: CSAGSGTGSSPLHF. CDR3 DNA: TGCAGTGCTGGGTCCGGGACAGGGAGTTCACCCCTCCACTTT.

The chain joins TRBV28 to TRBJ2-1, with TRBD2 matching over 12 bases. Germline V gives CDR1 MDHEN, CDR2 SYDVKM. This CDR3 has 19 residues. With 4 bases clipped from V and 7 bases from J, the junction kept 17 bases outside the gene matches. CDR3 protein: CASSSTPRFGTSGQNEQFF. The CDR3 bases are TGTGCCAGCAGTTCCACCCCTCGGTTCGGGACTAGCGGGCAGAATGAGCAGTTCTTC.

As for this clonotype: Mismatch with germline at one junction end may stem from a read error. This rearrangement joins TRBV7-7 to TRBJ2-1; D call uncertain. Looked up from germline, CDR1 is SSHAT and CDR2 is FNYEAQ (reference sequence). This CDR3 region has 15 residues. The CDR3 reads CASSSSYSSYNEQFF. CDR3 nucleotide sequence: TGTGCTAGCAGCTCCAGTTATAGCTCCTACAATGAGCAGTTCTTC. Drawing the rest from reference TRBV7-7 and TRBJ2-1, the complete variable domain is GAGVSQSPRYKVTKRGQDVTLRCDPISSHATLYWYQQALGQGPEFLTYFNYEAQPDKSGLPSDRFSAERPEGSISTLTIQRTEQRDSAMYRCASSSSYSSYNEQFFGPGTRLTVL.

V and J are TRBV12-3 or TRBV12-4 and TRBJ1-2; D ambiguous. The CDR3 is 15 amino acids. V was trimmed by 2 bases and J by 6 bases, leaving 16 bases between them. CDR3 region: CASSLPIGRDHGYTF. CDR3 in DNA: TGTGCCAGCAGTTTACCCATCGGAAGGGATCATGGCTACACCTTC.

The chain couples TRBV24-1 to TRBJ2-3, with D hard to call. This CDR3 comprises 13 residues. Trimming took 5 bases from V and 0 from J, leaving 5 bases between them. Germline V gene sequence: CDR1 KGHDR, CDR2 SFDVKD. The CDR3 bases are TGTGCCACCAGTGGCCAGAGCACAGATACGCAGTATTTT. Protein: CATSGQSTDTQYF.

The CDR3 DNA sequence: TGTGCCAGCAACAGGGACAGCACCTCCTACGAGCAGTACTTC. It specifies CASNRDSTSYEQYF. The chain employs TRBV6-6 and TRBJ2-7; 7 bases are shared with TRBD1. V trimming: 7 bases; J trimming: 0 bases; junction bases outside the gene matches: 6. Germline CDR1 is MNHNY and CDR2 is SVGAGI (reference sequence). CDR3 size: 14 residues.

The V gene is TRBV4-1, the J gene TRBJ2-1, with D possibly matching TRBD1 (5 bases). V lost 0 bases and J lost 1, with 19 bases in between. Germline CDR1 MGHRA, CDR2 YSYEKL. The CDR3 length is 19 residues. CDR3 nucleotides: TGCGCCAGCAGCCAAGAGTTGGGGCAAGGACGAGTTTCCTACAATGAGCAGTTCTTC. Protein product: CASSQELGQGRVSYNEQFF.

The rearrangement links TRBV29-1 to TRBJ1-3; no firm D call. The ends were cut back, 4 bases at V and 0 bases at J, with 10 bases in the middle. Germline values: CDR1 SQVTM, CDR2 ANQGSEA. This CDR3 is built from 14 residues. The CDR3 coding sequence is TGCAGCGTTGGGGTTCGCAGCTCTGGAAACACCATATATTTT. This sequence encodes CSVGVRSSGNTIYF.

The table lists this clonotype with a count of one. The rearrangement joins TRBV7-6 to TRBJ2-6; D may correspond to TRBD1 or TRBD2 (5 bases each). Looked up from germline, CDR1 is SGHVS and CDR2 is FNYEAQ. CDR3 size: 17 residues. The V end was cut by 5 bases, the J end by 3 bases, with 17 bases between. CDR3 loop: CASSPEAGRVGANVLTF. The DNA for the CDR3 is TGTGCCAGCAGCCCCGAGGCGGGCAGGGTTGGGGCCAACGTCCTGACTTTC. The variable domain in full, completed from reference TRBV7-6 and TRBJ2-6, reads GAGVSQSPRYKVTKRGQDVALRCDPISGHVSLYWYRQALGQGPEFLTYFNYEAQQDKSGLPNDRFSAERPEGSISTLTIQRTEQRDSAMYRCASSPEAGRVGANVLTFGAGSRLTVL.